Following are 22 T cell receptor beta chains from one sample sequenced in a study of a mutant IDH1 vaccine in newly diagnosed glioma. No antigen has been identified for these receptors. Profiled with immunoSEQ multiplex PCR; TCRdb holds only in-frame clones, not every one. The data contain fewer than 45,000 clones, roughly 90% of them singletons. Time point meaning: week 23, last vaccination. Every vaccination contained 300 ug of the mutant IDH1 20-mer peptide and was paired with topical imiquimod. Here the sequenced sample was PBMCs, taken from a glioma patient whose treatment included an IDH1 peptide vaccine. Receptors were obtained from a man in his fifties or sixties with glioma.

This sequence joins TRBV27 and TRBJ1-1, with D unclear. Germline loops: CDR1 MNHEY, CDR2 SMNVEV (reference sequence). This CDR3 has 15 residues. Trimming cost V 2 bases and J 2 bases, with 12 bases left between them. In nucleotides, the CDR3 is TGTGCCAGCAGTTTAGGCAGCACCTTCAACACTGAAGCTTTCTTT. As protein: CASSLGSTFNTEAFF.

The J gene is TRBJ2-7, the V gene TRBV7-9; weak D call: TRBD1 (5 bases). Trimming took off 3 bases at V and 3 bases at J, with 12 bases between the two ends. The CDR3 spans 14 residues. The germline CDR1 and CDR2 sequences are SEHNR and FQNEAQ (reference sequence). CDR3 in amino acids: CASSFDSALYEQYF. The CDR3 DNA reads as TGTGCCAGCAGCTTTGACAGCGCCCTCTACGAGCAGTACTTC. The full variable domain, with the rest looked up from reference TRBV7-9 and TRBJ2-7, is DTGVSQNPRHKITKRGQNVTFRCDPISEHNRLYWYRQTLGQGPEFLTYFQNEAQLEKSRLLSDRFSAERPKGSFSTLEIQRTEQGDSAMYLCASSFDSALYEQYFGPGTRLTVT.

J is TRBJ1-2 and V is TRBV28; D might be TRBD1 (5 bases). Trimming removed 6 bases from V and 4 bases from J, with 18 bases in between. This CDR3 is 15 amino acids long. Germline values: CDR1 MDHEN, CDR2 SYDVKM. This CDR3 is CASSPPRDGGYGYTF. The CDR3 DNA follows: TGTGCCAGCAGCCCCCCTAGGGACGGAGGCTATGGCTACACCTTC.

The chain links TRBV9 to TRBJ2-2, with no clear D. The CDR3 totals 14 residues. The V and J ends lost 0 bases and 5 bases respectively, with 8 bases between them. Germline V gene data show CDR1 as SGDLS and CDR2 as YYNGEE. This CDR3 reads CASSVATTTGELFF. The CDR3, as DNA: TGTGCCAGCAGCGTAGCTACGACTACCGGGGAGCTGTTTTTT.

This chain connects TRBV4-3 to TRBJ2-1; D gene ambiguous. The V end was cut by 0 bases, the J end by 5 bases, with 14 bases between. Germline CDR1 and CDR2: LGHNA and YSLEER. This CDR3 is built from 16 residues. CDR3 loop: CASSQDGPPGHNEQFF. The DNA for the CDR3 is TGCGCCAGCAGCCAAGATGGACCGCCGGGCCACAATGAGCAGTTCTTC.

The rearrangement joins TRBV6-5 to TRBJ1-3; no reliable D call. CDR1 MNHEY and CDR2 SVGAGI come from the germline V gene. There are 13 residues in the CDR3. V was trimmed by 4 bases and J by 0 bases, leaving 4 bases between them. DNA of the CDR3: TGTGCCAGCAGTTGGGGCTCTGGAAACACCATATATTTT. Its translation: CASSWGSGNTIYF.

This chain's CDR3 is CASSRRPLNYGYTF. In DNA form, the CDR3 reads TGTGCCAGCAGTCGTCGACCCCTTAACTATGGCTACACCTTC. This sequence joins TRBV6-5 and TRBJ1-2; D unclear. V was shortened by 5 bases and J by 1 base, with 11 bases between the two germline ends. Germline V gene lookup returns CDR1 MNHEY and CDR2 SVGAGI. The CDR3 covers 14 residues.

CDR3 protein: CASSFRSRNSPLHF. CDR3 nucleotide sequence: TGTGCCAGCAGCTTCCGGTCACGAAATTCACCCCTCCACTTT. The V gene is TRBV5-6, the J gene TRBJ1-6; D uncertain. This CDR3 has 14 residues. Germline V gives CDR1 SGHDT, CDR2 YYEEEE. Trimming shortened V by 2 bases and J by 7 bases, and 10 bases separated the two germline ends.

The V call is TRBV5-4, the J call TRBJ2-7, with D possibly being TRBD1 or TRBD2 (5 bases each). This CDR3 is built from 13 residues. Trimming took off 5 bases at V and 7 bases at J, with 16 bases between the two ends. Germline CDR1 SGHNT, CDR2 YYREEE (reference sequence). CDR3 nucleotide sequence: TGTGCCAGCAGTTTCCTGGGGGTCCTGGAGCAGTACTTC. Translation: CASSFLGVLEQYF.

This chain joins TRBV7-3 and TRBJ1-2; tentative D call: TRBD1 (5 bases). CDR3 length: 16 amino acids. Trimming took off 5 bases at V and 6 bases at J, with 22 bases between the two ends. In germline, CDR1 is SGHTA, CDR2 FQGTGA. CDR3 coding DNA: TGTGCCAGCAGCCCCTCCTCAGACCAGGGCTCGCATGGCTACACCTTC. Translated, it gives CASSPSSDQGSHGYTF. Filled out from reference TRBV7-3 and TRBJ1-2, the complete variable domain reads GAGVSQTPSNKVTEKGKYVELRCDPISGHTALYWYRQSLGQGPEFLIYFQGTGAADDSGLPNDRFFAVRPEGSVSTLKIQRTERGDSAVYLCASSPSSDQGSHGYTFGSGTRLTVV.

This clone was observed once. CDR3: CASSIQGSTEAFF. CDR3 sequence (DNA): TGTGCCAGCAGCATTCAGGGTTCCACTGAAGCTTTCTTT. V usage is TRBV5-4 and J usage is TRBJ1-1; D perhaps matches TRBD1 (5 bases). Germline lookup yields CDR1 SGHNT and CDR2 YYREEE (reference sequence). This CDR3 comprises 13 residues. The ends were cut back, 4 bases at V and 4 bases at J, with 11 bases in the middle. The whole variable domain, remainder taken from reference TRBV5-4 and TRBJ1-1, is ETGVTQSPTHLIKTRGQQVTLRCSSQSGHNTVSWYQQALGQGPQFIFQYYREEENGRGNFPPRFSGLQFPNYSSELNVNALELDDSALYLCASSIQGSTEAFFGQGTRLTVV.

On this clone itself: The same CDR3 can be traced to other DNA sequences in this sample. The chain employs TRBV27 and TRBJ2-6; unclear D gene. The CDR3 contains 13 residues. The V and J ends lost 4 bases and 0 bases respectively, with 1 base between them. Per the germline V gene, CDR1 is MNHEY and CDR2 is SMNVEV (reference sequence). DNA for the CDR3: TGTGCCAGCAGTTCCTCTGGGGCCAACGTCCTGACTTTC. Its translation: CASSSSGANVLTF.

The chain joins TRBV25-1 to TRBJ2-5, with a possible D match to TRBD2 (6 bases). Germline CDR1 and CDR2: MGHDK and SYGVNS. This CDR3 comprises 15 residues. V was cut by 1 base and J by 4 bases, with 13 bases left in between. The CDR3 DNA reads TGTGCCAGCAGTGAATCCGGGAGCGGAGGAGAGACCCAGTACTTC. Translated, it gives CASSESGSGGETQYF.

This chain joins TRBV5-1 and TRBJ2-5; D ambiguous. The CDR3 loop spans 15 amino acids. Trimming stripped 1 base from V and 5 bases from J, with 15 bases between. CDR1 and CDR2 from the germline V gene are SGHRS and YFSETQ. CDR3 nucleotide sequence: TGCGCCAGCAGCTTGAGTGGCCCTCCTCGGGAGACCCAGTACTTC. Its protein is CASSLSGPPRETQYF.

The chain couples TRBV9 to TRBJ2-3; D unresolved. V was trimmed by 4 bases and J by 6 bases, leaving 9 bases between them. CDR3 length: 12 residues. The germline V gene has CDR1 SGDLS and CDR2 YYNGEE. CDR3 sequence (DNA): TGTGCCAGCAGCCTCCGAGCGGATACGCAGTATTTT. Protein: CASSLRADTQYF.

The chain employs TRBV6-1 and TRBJ1-2, with TRBD1 matching over 9 bases. J gave up 7 bases and V 3 bases, and 9 bases lay outside the gene matches. CDR1 and CDR2 (germline): MNHNS, SASEGT. This CDR3 has 15 amino acids. CDR3 bases: TGTGCCAGCAGTGAGGGCGGGACAGGGCGTTCTGGCTACACCTTC. This codes for CASSEGGTGRSGYTF.

V is TRBV6-1 and J is TRBJ1-6; D call uncertain. This CDR3 region has 16 residues. The germline V gene encodes CDR1 MNHNS and CDR2 SASEGT. Trimming shortened V by 3 bases and J by 4 bases, and 13 bases separated the two germline ends. The CDR3 DNA reads as TGTGCCAGCAGTGACGGCCCGGGTAATTATAATTCACCCCTCCACTTT. This codes for CASSDGPGNYNSPLHF.

The count of this clone is one. The chain is built from TRBV9 and TRBJ1-4, with a weak D call TRBD1 (5 bases). The CDR3 covers 14 residues. The germline gives CDR1 SGDLS, CDR2 YYNGEE. Between the trimmed V and J ends, which lost 2 bases and 4 bases, there was a span of 9 bases. The CDR3 sequence: CASSVGRYNEKLFF. The CDR3 nucleotides read TGTGCCAGCAGCGTGGGGCGGTATAATGAAAAACTGTTTTTT. The full variable domain, with the rest looked up from reference TRBV9 and TRBJ1-4, is DSGVTQTPKHLITATGQRVTLRCSPRSGDLSVYWYQQSLDQGLQFLIQYYNGEERAKGNILERFSAQQFPDLHSELNLSSLELGDSALYFCASSVGRYNEKLFFGSGTQLSVL.

The chain uses TRBV11-2 and TRBJ2-5; 8 nucleotides match TRBD2. This CDR3 is built from 16 residues. J was trimmed by 8 bases and V by 1 base; bases with no gene match: 12. CDR1 is SGHAT, CDR2 FQNNGV, per germline. This CDR3 is CASSLVSGSGGPTQYF. The CDR3 DNA follows: TGTGCCAGCAGCTTAGTCTCGGGATCGGGGGGGCCCACCCAGTACTTC.

The chain combines TRBV28 with TRBJ1-2, with 7 bases fitting TRBD1. Germline V gene sequence: CDR1 MDHEN, CDR2 SYDVKM. The V gene end was trimmed by 7 bases and the J gene end by 6 bases; junction bases not matched to a gene: 5. The length of the CDR3 is 12 residues. Written as DNA, the CDR3 is TGTGCCAGCACGGGACAGCCCAATGGCTACACCTTC. Its translation: CASTGQPNGYTF.

This chain joins TRBV27 and TRBJ1-1; D uncertain. Trimming stripped 2 bases from V and 0 bases from J, with 4 bases between. CDR1 is MNHEY and CDR2 is SMNVEV in the germline V gene (reference sequence). The CDR3 consists of 13 residues. CDR3 residues: CASSLIMNTEAFF. DNA of the CDR3: TGTGCCAGCAGTTTAATTATGAACACTGAAGCTTTCTTT.

V gene TRBV9 combines with J gene TRBJ1-3, with 9 bases fitting TRBD1. Germline assignment: CDR1 SGDLS and CDR2 YYNGEE. The CDR3 covers 15 residues. V lost 3 bases and J lost 3; bases outside the gene matches: 4. CDR3 sequence (DNA): TGTGCCAGCAGCGCGGGACAGGGTTTTGGAAACACCATATATTTT. It is translated as CASSAGQGFGNTIYF.